A single sample is the source of the 24 T cell receptor beta chains below, sequenced in a study of blood T cell repertoires in COVID-19. Assay: immunoSEQ multiplex PCR; the TCRdb copy retains only in-frame clones and omits some. The sample has 230,000 or so clones, 75% to 90% seen once; the top ten hold 4% to 5%. Input material: peripheral blood. The receptors derive from a woman in her 40s who had recovered from COVID-19.

The chain is built from TRBV6-5 and TRBJ2-1; D uncertain. This CDR3 comprises 11 residues. V lost 6 bases and J lost 10, with 10 bases in between. CDR1 is MNHEY and CDR2 is SVGAGI in the germline V gene. CDR3 in DNA: TGTGCCAGCAGCGGCGTCGGGGAGCAGTTCTTC. Its protein is CASSGVGEQFF.

The gene calls are TRBV19 and TRBJ2-2; 7 nucleotides agree with TRBD1. The CDR3 covers 16 residues. CDR1 is LNHDA and CDR2 is SQIVND in the germline V gene (reference sequence). V shed 3 bases, J shed 4 bases, and the junction held 8 bases outside the gene matches. The CDR3 protein is CASSIGYRGSTGELFF. The CDR3 bases are TGTGCCAGTAGTATCGGTTACAGGGGTTCCACCGGGGAGCTGTTTTTT.

This clone has just a few counts. The gene calls are TRBV10-2 and TRBJ2-2, with 10 bases lining up with TRBD2. Germline V CDR1 and CDR2: WSHSY, SAAADI. The CDR3 contains 14 residues. The V gene end was trimmed by 8 bases and the J gene end by 8 bases; junction bases not matched to a gene: 8. The CDR3: CASLAGVKLGELFF. CDR3 nucleotide sequence: TGCGCCAGCCTAGCGGGAGTTAAGTTAGGGGAGCTGTTTTTT.

The chain couples TRBV4-3 to TRBJ1-1; TRBD1 might be the D (5 bases). The CDR3 is 13 amino acids. V was clipped by 5 bases and J by 1 base, with 8 bases between them. Per the germline V gene, CDR1 is LGHNA and CDR2 is YSLEER. CDR3 amino acids: CASSSTGNTEAFF. CDR3 nucleotides: TGCGCCAGCAGCTCAACAGGGAACACTGAAGCTTTCTTT.

The chain has TRBV29-1 and TRBJ2-3; 9 bases fit TRBD2. The CDR3 loop spans 14 amino acids. Germline V gives CDR1 SQVTM, CDR2 ANQGSEA. J was trimmed by 4 bases and V by 6 bases; bases with no gene match: 8. Written as DNA, the CDR3 is TGCAGCGTCATTAGCGGGAGTAGCGCAGATACGCAGTATTTT. As protein: CSVISGSSADTQYF.

The chain combines TRBV27 with TRBJ1-5; D ambiguous. The CDR3 extends over 15 amino acids. The V end lost 0 bases, the J end lost 7 bases, and 13 bases lay between the germline ends. Germline V CDR1 and CDR2: MNHEY, SMNVEV (reference sequence). The CDR3 bases are TGTGCCAGCAGTTTATCGTCGGGCGCGGGGCAGCCCCAGCATTTT. It specifies CASSLSSGAGQPQHF.

V and J are TRBV6-5 and TRBJ2-5; TRBD2 matches at 8 bases. Germline V lookup: CDR1 MNHEY, CDR2 SVGAGI. Trimming at V came to 2 bases and at J to 2 bases, leaving 7 bases not matched to a gene. This CDR3 region has 16 residues. DNA of the CDR3: TGTGCCAGCAGTTACGTGTTCGGCGGGAGGCAAGAGACCCAGTACTTC. Encoded protein: CASSYVFGGRQETQYF.

V and J are TRBV11-2 and TRBJ2-3; 10 nucleotides match TRBD1. The CDR3 length is 15 residues. The V segment lost 2 bases and the J segment 3 bases; nucleotides outside the gene matches: 2. From germline, CDR1 is SGHAT and CDR2 FQNNGV. This CDR3 is CASSLMGQGTDTQYF. In nucleotides, the CDR3 is TGTGCCAGCAGCTTAATGGGACAGGGGACAGATACGCAGTATTTT.

J is TRBJ1-1 and V is TRBV18; TRBD1 matches 8 bases. V shed 2 bases, J shed 5 bases, and the junction held 7 bases outside the gene matches. Germline CDR1 and CDR2: KGHSH and LQKENI. This CDR3 spans 15 amino acids. CDR3 sequence reads: CASSPGQGAFTEAFF. The CDR3 DNA reads TGTGCCAGCTCACCAGGGCAGGGGGCTTTTACTGAAGCTTTCTTT.

The chain carries TRBV12-3 or TRBV12-4 and TRBJ2-7; no firm D call. Trimming took off 5 bases at V and 2 bases at J, with 7 bases between the two ends. The length of the CDR3 is 12 residues. The DNA of the CDR3 is TGTGCCAGCAGTCAGGAAACCTACGAGCAGTACTTC. Its translation is CASSQETYEQYF.

CDR3 DNA sequence: TGTGCCAGCAGTCCCGGGACAGAAGCCTACGAGCAGTACTTC. Protein: CASSPGTEAYEQYF. The genes are TRBV6-5 and TRBJ2-7, with TRBD1 matching over 7 bases. Germline CDR1 reads MNHEY; CDR2 reads SVGAGI. Trimming cost V 5 bases and J 2 bases; bases outside gene matches: 6. There are 14 residues in the CDR3.

This clone was found a few times. The chain has TRBV4-2 and TRBJ2-3; 8 nucleotides agree with TRBD2. This CDR3 is 13 amino acids long. With V trimmed by 1 base and J by 10 bases, 4 bases remained unmatched. The germline CDR1 and CDR2 sequences are LGHNA and YNFKEQ. In DNA, the CDR3 is TGTGCCAGCAGCCAAGGAAATAGCGGGGCGCAGTATTTT. It specifies CASSQGNSGAQYF.

The V and J genes are TRBV10-3 and TRBJ2-1, with 12 bases lining up with TRBD1. The CDR3 runs 16 residues. CDR1 and CDR2 from the germline V gene are ENHRY and SYGVKD. V dropped 2 bases and J dropped 12; count of bases not matched to a gene: 11. CDR3 sequence (DNA): TGTGCCATCAGTGAGGGGACAGGGGGCGACGTGTTTGTGCAGTTCTTC. Its translation: CAISEGTGGDVFVQFF.

The genes are TRBV25-1 and TRBJ2-2; D unclear. Trimming took 4 bases from V and 6 from J, leaving 9 bases between them. The CDR3 length is 13 residues. Germline CDR1 reads MGHDK; CDR2 reads SYGVNS. CDR3 sequence reads: CASSGLNAGELFF. The CDR3 coding sequence is TGTGCCAGCAGTGGGCTCAACGCCGGGGAGCTGTTTTTT.

The genes are TRBV11-1 and TRBJ2-7; the match to TRBD1 covers 8 bases. CDR1 is SGHAT, CDR2 FQDESV, per germline (reference sequence). This CDR3 contains 13 residues. The ends lost 5 bases at V and 7 bases at J; junction bases unmatched: 7. CDR3 DNA: TGTGCCAGCAGCGCGGACAGGGTTGGAGAGCAGTACTTC. Residues: CASSADRVGEQYF.

This chain connects TRBV28 to TRBJ2-4; D gene ambiguous. The CDR3 extends over 15 amino acids. Germline values: CDR1 MDHEN, CDR2 SYDVKM. V lost 2 bases to trimming and J lost 1 base, with 9 bases between them. The CDR3 sequence is CASSLPTAAKNIQYF. CDR3 DNA sequence: TGTGCCAGCAGTTTACCTACCGCGGCCAAAAACATTCAGTACTTC.

This chain links TRBV6-5 with TRBJ2-3; TRBD2 aligns across 10 bases. This CDR3 spans 16 amino acids. The V gene end was trimmed by 0 bases and the J gene end by 3 bases; junction bases not matched to a gene: 3. The germline gives CDR1 MNHEY, CDR2 SVGAGI. The CDR3 region is CASSYSSSGGTDTQYF. The DNA for the CDR3 is TGTGCCAGCAGTTACTCCTCTAGCGGGGGTACAGATACGCAGTATTTT.

A word on this clone: This CDR3 is also generated by other DNA sequences in the sample. The V gene is TRBV6-1, the J gene TRBJ1-2; D is uncertain. The germline gives CDR1 MNHNS, CDR2 SASEGT. CDR3 length equals 13 residues. The V end was cut by 3 bases, the J end by 2 bases, with 7 bases between. DNA of the CDR3: TGTGCCAGCAGTGAGAGGAGAAACTATGGCTACACCTTC. It yields the protein CASSERRNYGYTF.

The V and J genes are TRBV11-3 and TRBJ2-7; D perhaps matches TRBD2 (8 bases). Trimming left V 3 bases short and J 2 bases short, with 11 bases between. The germline V gene has CDR1 SGHNT and CDR2 YENEEA. This CDR3 has 14 amino acids. The CDR3 sequence is CASSFSGTAYEQYV. In DNA form, the CDR3 reads TGTGCCAGCAGCTTTAGCGGGACAGCCTACGAGCAGTACGTC.

The chain uses TRBV7-9 and TRBJ2-1; 16 nucleotides align to TRBD2. Trimming took 4 bases from V and 2 from J; bases not matched to a gene: 8. The CDR3 runs to 19 residues. Per germline, CDR1 SEHNR and CDR2 FQNEAQ (reference sequence). The CDR3 loop is CASSSSGTSGRAPYNEQFF. The CDR3 nucleotides are TGTGCCAGCAGCTCCTCCGGGACTAGCGGGAGGGCCCCCTACAATGAGCAGTTCTTC.

The chain employs TRBV6-5 and TRBJ1-5; D is possibly TRBD1 (5 bases). Germline CDR1 reads MNHEY; CDR2 reads SVGAGI. V lost 5 bases and J 6 bases, leaving 11 bases between the germline ends. CDR3 length: 13 residues. CDR3 nucleotide sequence: TGTGCCAGCAGTCCAGGGTTGACTCAGCCCCAGCATTTT. It translates to CASSPGLTQPQHF.

This chain uses TRBV28 with TRBJ2-7; D is perhaps TRBD2 (5 bases). Trimming cost V 3 bases and J 6 bases, with 12 bases left between them. This CDR3 comprises 13 residues. CDR1 and CDR2 (germline): MDHEN, SYDVKM. CDR3 residues: CASSLVEGGEQYF. In DNA, the CDR3 is TGTGCCAGCAGTTTGGTTGAGGGTGGCGAGCAGTACTTC.

This clone was detected once. The rearrangement uses TRBV11-2 and TRBJ2-7; D gene uncertain. This CDR3 comprises 13 residues. The germline CDR1 and CDR2 sequences are SGHAT and FQNNGV. The V gene lost 1 base and the J gene lost 6 bases, with 10 bases spanning the gap. The CDR3 is CASSLVLFPEQYF. CDR3 sequence (DNA): TGTGCCAGCAGCTTAGTACTCTTTCCCGAGCAGTACTTC.

By share of the sample, this clone is medium-sized. The rearrangement links TRBV6-5 to TRBJ2-1, with 13 bases that match TRBD2. This CDR3 is 15 amino acids long. Trimming removed 6 bases from V and 9 bases from J; junction bases left unmatched: 8. From germline, CDR1 is MNHEY and CDR2 SVGAGI. The CDR3 spells CASRSLAGGLGEQFF. CDR3 sequence (DNA): TGTGCCAGCAGGTCACTAGCGGGGGGGCTGGGTGAGCAGTTCTTC.